Sequencing of this T cell receptor beta chain was carried out in a study of STAT3 mutations in large granular lymphocyte leukemia. As for this clone: The antigen is not known.

Whole-study findings and limits: At least one immunodominant TCR beta clonotype appeared in every T-cell large granular lymphocyte leukemia patient.

TCRdb's table, derived via immunoSEQ multiplex PCR, lists solely in-frame clones and lacks some. This table holds about 15,000 clones, about 93% found once. The sequenced sample consisted of peripheral blood mononuclear cells. This TCR was sampled from a woman between 50 and 59 years old with T-cell large granular lymphocyte leukemia. Some clones in this sample may be carry-over from other donors' samples.

The CDR3 loop reads CASSPTSGAEQFF. The CDR3 nucleotides read TGTGCCAGCAGCCCGACTAGCGGGGCTGAGCAGTTCTTC. The gene calls are TRBV14 and TRBJ2-1; 11 bases align to TRBD2. Looked up from germline, CDR1 is SGHDN and CDR2 is FVKESK. V was pared by 4 bases and J by 9 bases, with 2 bases of the junction left unmatched. The CDR3 covers 13 residues.